The clone carrying this TCR beta chain was seen a handful of times. What it recognizes is unknown. This record comes from a study of Graves' ophthalmopathy and Graves' hyperthyroidism. The study's findings and limits: Using 13 signatures, a model distinguished ophthalmopathy from stable hyperthyroidism, reaching 87.88% sensitivity and roughly 80% specificity.

CDR3 size: 15 residues. CDR1 SNHLY and CDR2 FYNNEI come from the germline V gene. After removal of 3 bases from V and 7 bases from J, the junction contained 6 bases not matched to a gene. RNA served as the template for amplifying TCR beta CDR3 regions. First-round RT-PCR relied on HTBI primers, and a second-round multiplex PCR came next. TCRdb called the multiplex PCR reads again in MiXCR, with one record for every CDR3 protein. The table includes about 590,000 distinct CDR3 sequences, roughly 39% detected once. Patients in the hyperthyroidism group, adults aged 18 to 65, were newly diagnosed, under 2 months' duration. In this cohort, patients with other autoimmune diseases, uncontrolled infections, pregnancy or lactation were excluded. The diagnosis was founded upon clinical symptoms, serum thyroxine, TRAb, thyroid ultrasound and orbital computed tomography.

The sample consisted of peripheral blood or thyroid tissue (not recorded which). The sequence derives from an adult man with Graves' hyperthyroidism. This sequence joins TRBV2 and TRBJ1-4; 9 nucleotides align to TRBD1. CDR3 in DNA: TGTGCCAGCAGTGAGGAGGGACAGGGTGGTGAAAAACTGTTTTTT. It encodes CASSEEGQGGEKLFF.